A selection of T cell receptor beta chains follows, all from one sample in a study of cytomegalovirus exposure and HLA in healthy donors. Here immunoSEQ multiplex PCR was the method, and the copy in TCRdb shows in-frame clones only, minus some. In the table there are about 200,000 clones, under 80% of which are singletons. The sample was PBMCs. The receptor set was obtained from a girl aged 2-10 years in good health and CMV-seronegative. CDR3s include the opening cysteine and the closing phenylalanine or tryptophan. A D gene is named only where the DNA matches it firmly. Expanded clones get a size class; other rows say once, few or many, or leave the size out.

TGTGCCAGCAGCGGTGCGGTCTCTGGGGCCAACGTCCTGACTTTC	CASSGAVSGANVLTF	few	NA	TRBV9	TRBJ2-6
TGTGCCAGCAGTTACATGGGGACAGGGGATGAAAAACTGTTTTTT	CASSYMGTGDEKLFF	once	TRBD1	TRBV6-5	TRBJ1-4
TGTGCCAGCAAACTTACAGGGAACTATGGCTACACCTTC	CASKLTGNYGYTF	once	NA	TRBV2	TRBJ1-2
TGCGCCAGCAGCTTGGACCCGGCGGGCTATGGCTACACCTTC	CASSLDPAGYGYTF	NA	NA	TRBV5-1	TRBJ1-2
TGTGCCAGCAGCTTTGGCAGGGATTCTGGAAACACCATATATTTT	CASSFGRDSGNTIYF	few	NA	TRBV5-4	TRBJ1-3
TGTGCAAGTCGCTTAGCGTTCTTGCGGGGGGGAGGCACAGATACGCAGTATTTT	CASRLAFLRGGGTDTQYF	NA	NA	TRBV12-2	TRBJ2-3
TGCGCCAGCAGCCTCGCACCGGGACTAGCGGACTACGAGCAGTACTTC	CASSLAPGLADYEQYF	NA	TRBD2	TRBV4-1	TRBJ2-7
TGTGCCAGCAGTGGGCAGGGGTCTGGAAACACCATATATTTT	CASSGQGSGNTIYF	NA	NA	TRBV6-1	TRBJ1-3
TGTGCCTGGACCGGGAGGGCCTTCACCGGGGAGCTGTTTTTT	CAWTGRAFTGELFF	NA	TRBD2	TRBV30	TRBJ2-2
TGTGCTAGTGGTTTCGTTGAGGAGACCCAGTACTTC	CASGFVEETQYF	NA	NA	TRBV12-5	TRBJ2-5
TGTGCCAGTACCGATCGGAACACCATATATTTT	CASTDRNTIYF	NA	NA	TRBV19	TRBJ1-3
TGTGCCACCAGCAGAGCTCCAGGCAGCAATCAGCCCCAGCATTTT	CATSRAPGSNQPQHF	NA	NA	TRBV15	TRBJ1-5
TGTGCCAGCAGCTTCCTAGCGAAGTCGCCTACCTACGAGCAGTACTTC	CASSFLAKSPTYEQYF	NA	NA	TRBV11-1	TRBJ2-7
TGTGCCAGCAACCGGCCGGGGTATGGCTACACCTTC	CASNRPGYGYTF	NA	NA	TRBV7-9	TRBJ1-2
TGTGCCAGCAGTCCGCGGGGTGGCGTTGGCTACACCTTC	CASSPRGGVGYTF	NA	NA	TRBV27	TRBJ1-2
TGTGCCAGCTCCCCCACCCAGGGCAGCCACGAGCAGTACTTC	CASSPTQGSHEQYF	NA	NA	TRBV18	TRBJ2-7
TGCAGCGTTGCAGGGGCCATCTATGGCTACACCTTC	CSVAGAIYGYTF	NA	NA	TRBV29-1	TRBJ1-2
TGTGCCAGTAGTATAGATGGGATGCGGGCCGGGGAGCTGTTTTTT	CASSIDGMRAGELFF	NA	NA	TRBV19	TRBJ2-2
TGCGCCACCGAGATGGGGCGCGGTGAGCAGTTCTTC	CATEMGRGEQFF	NA	NA	TRBV10-2	TRBJ2-1
TGTGCCAGCGCGGATTGGGGGCCCTACGAGCAGTACTTC	CASADWGPYEQYF	NA	NA	TRBV7-8	TRBJ2-7
TGTGCCAGCAGCCCGGACAGGGGCGGAGGTGAGACCCAGTACTTC	CASSPDRGGGETQYF	NA	TRBD1	TRBV7-9	TRBJ2-5
TGTGCCAGCAGTACTAGCGGGAGTTTCAATGAGCAGTTCTTC	CASSTSGSFNEQFF	NA	TRBD2	TRBV6-4	TRBJ2-1
TGTGCCAGCAGCTTGGCCGGGGGAGGGTCTGGGGCCAACGTCCTGACTTTC	CASSLAGGGSGANVLTF	few	TRBD2	TRBV5-6	TRBJ2-6
TGCGCCAGCAGCCTCAGGGCGGGGGATAATTCACCCCTCCACTTT	CASSLRAGDNSPLHF	NA	NA	TRBV4-1	TRBJ1-6
TGTGCCAGCAGCTTATTGGCGGGGGGGAGCTCCTACAATGAGCAGTTCTTC	CASSLLAGGSSYNEQFF	NA	TRBD2	TRBV11-2	TRBJ2-1
TGTGCCAGTTGGGGGCAGGCCAATGAGCAGTTCTTC	CASWGQANEQFF	NA	NA	TRBV19	TRBJ2-1
TGTGCCAGTCGGACTAGCGGTCACACCGGGGAGCTGTTTTTT	CASRTSGHTGELFF	few	TRBD2	TRBV14	TRBJ2-2
TGTGCCAGCAGTTTACTAGCGGGAGTACGCCCAGATACGCAGTATTTT	CASSLLAGVRPDTQYF	NA	TRBD2	TRBV27	TRBJ2-3
TGTGCCAGCAGCCTCACAGGGTACGAGCAGTACTTC	CASSLTGYEQYF	NA	NA	TRBV11-2	TRBJ2-7
TGTGCCAGCAGTTCGTCGACTAGCGGGAGGAATGAGCAGTTCTTC	CASSSSTSGRNEQFF	NA	TRBD2	TRBV6-5	TRBJ2-1
TGTGCCAGCAGCCGAGACAGGGTCGGCTACACCTTC	CASSRDRVGYTF	few	TRBD1	TRBV14	TRBJ1-2
TGTGCCTGTACAGGTAGGCGCCTGACGGACACTGAAGCTTTCTTT	CACTGRRLTDTEAFF	NA	NA	TRBV30	TRBJ1-1
TGTGCCAGCAGCCTCCGCGGGGACAATGAGCAGTTCTTC	CASSLRGDNEQFF	NA	NA	TRBV13	TRBJ2-1
TGTGCCAGCAGCGCCCTAGCGGGAGAAACCGAGCAGTACTTC	CASSALAGETEQYF	NA	TRBD2	TRBV9	TRBJ2-7
TGTGCCACCGCTATGTCAGATACGCAGTATTTT	CATAMSDTQYF	NA	NA	TRBV6-1	TRBJ2-3
TGTGCCAGCAGCTTAGCGAGTCATCAGCCCCAGCATTTT	CASSLASHQPQHF	NA	NA	TRBV7-6	TRBJ1-5
TGTGCCAGCAGCCCGACAGTGGGGGAGACCCAGTACTTC	CASSPTVGETQYF	NA	NA	TRBV5-6	TRBJ2-5
TGCGCCAGCAGCCCAAGGAAAGGGACAGGGATCTCCTACGAGCAGTACTTC	CASSPRKGTGISYEQYF	NA	TRBD1	TRBV5-1	TRBJ2-7
TGTGCCAGCAGCTTATTGGGCAGCCCTCCCTACAATGAGCAGTTCTTC	CASSLLGSPPYNEQFF	NA	NA	TRBV7-6	TRBJ2-1
TGTGCCAGCAGGGGAGATGGGCCAGGCTACACCTTC	CASRGDGPGYTF	NA	NA	TRBV6-4	TRBJ1-2
TGTGCCATCAGTGAGCGGGAGGGCCGGGGTGAGCAGTTCTTC	CAISEREGRGEQFF	NA	TRBD2	TRBV10-3	TRBJ2-1
TGTGCCACCGCACTCGTCTTTAACTATGGCTACACCTTC	CATALVFNYGYTF	NA	NA	TRBV19	TRBJ1-2
TGTGCCTGGACTAGCGGGGGGCGTCGGGGGGAGCAGTTCTTC	CAWTSGGRRGEQFF	NA	TRBD2	TRBV30	TRBJ2-1
TGTGCCAGCTCGGGGACTAGCCTCTCATATGAGCAGTTCTTC	CASSGTSLSYEQFF	few	TRBD2	TRBV18	TRBJ2-1
TGTGCCAGCTCACCACCGTTCAGGAACAGGGACCAAGAGACCCAGTACTTC	CASSPPFRNRDQETQYF	NA	NA	TRBV18	TRBJ2-5
TGTGCCAGCAGTTTATGGGGGGCGCTTGACTATGGCTACACCTTC	CASSLWGALDYGYTF	NA	NA	TRBV28	TRBJ1-2
TGTGCCAGCAGCTGGAGGCTAGCGGGGGGCCGGGAAGGGGACGAGCAGTACTTC	CASSWRLAGGREGDEQYF	NA	TRBD2	TRBV7-9	TRBJ2-7
TGCGCCAGCAGCCGGCCGGGCGGGACTAGCGGGAGGTTTCGATACGAGCAGTACTTC	CASSRPGGTSGRFRYEQYF	NA	TRBD2	TRBV4-1	TRBJ2-7
TGTGCCAGCAGCTTAGGCGGGACTACCTACAATGAGCAGTTCTTC	CASSLGGTTYNEQFF	once	TRBD2	TRBV7-8	TRBJ2-1
TGTGCCAGCAGCTTAAATGGGATGGCAGGGCAGGCTTTCTTT	CASSLNGMAGQAFF	NA	NA	TRBV7-9	TRBJ1-1
TGTGCCAGCAGCCCCCGACCGGGACTAGAATGGGAGACCCAGTACTTC	CASSPRPGLEWETQYF	NA	TRBD2	TRBV5-5	TRBJ2-5